This T cell receptor (beta chain) was recorded in a study of cytomegalovirus exposure and HLA in healthy donors (dated 2017 in TCRdb). Study-wide context: An earlier analysis of roughly 570 of the donors reported 250 to 350 Gb of sequence data and 117 million unique TCR beta sequences obtained from 150 million to 200 million T cells. About 280 gigabases of sequencing data and around 85 million unique TCR sequences made up an early release that covered roughly 670 HLA-typed donors. The genetic ancestry cluster associated with self-reported Caucasian donors included over 80% of the approximately 400 genotyped donors. The aim of the study was to test whether cataloging public T cell receptors could identify signatures of past pathogen exposure. The study profiled the T cell repertoires of 500 to 800 subjects by immunosequencing and related them to cytomegalovirus serostatus. Besides the first cohort of roughly 640 subjects, a separate validation cohort made up of over 95 different subjects was used. The study combined high-throughput TCR immunosequencing, statistical association of individual TCRs with disease status, and machine learning to predict cytomegalovirus infection status. A later analysis re-analyzed previously published TCR beta repertoires from 600 to 850 donors and added high-resolution HLA genotyping to study TCR occurrence patterns. In the later analysis, no new phenotypic data were used to find candidate immune exposures; instead, reliance was placed on TCR beta sequences and their occurrence across donors. An earlier analysis of several hundred of the donors applied high-throughput TCR beta sequencing to assess whether each TCR beta V gene segment acted as functional or pseudogenic. Alongside the repertoire data, information on donor age, sex, ethnicity and CMV serostatus was compiled. In a later genetic analysis, genome-wide SNP genotypes for about 60% of the 666 donors were used, and that subset was treated as a discovery cohort. All discovery cohort repertoires had been generated using a single sequencing platform. Both class I and class II loci were covered by HLA typing, at four-digit resolution. Typing coverage differed by locus: A, B, C, DRB1 and DQB1 were typed in roughly 620-640 donors, DQA1 in approximately 520, DPA1 in approximately 610, and DPB1 in 450 to 490. About five DR-DQ haplotypes were handled as single units for association and clustering, since linkage in the cohort was strong. On average, roughly 250,000 unique TCR beta nucleotide sequences were sequenced per donor among some 420 genotyped donors of the cohort, with approximately 18% of those sequences being non-productive. Summary of the overall study and its limitations: In a later analysis, several top co-occurrence clusters were reported to appear linked to parvovirus B19, influenza, CMV and Epstein-Barr virus. The authors suggested that the approach could potentially be generalized to other disease states and immunological phenotypes. The only immune exposure information available for the cohort was CMV serostatus. The study gave a list of about 150 TCR beta chains associated with cytomegalovirus. Most TCR sequences were seen in very few donors, while some public TCRs were found in many individuals. Compared with the 666-donor mean, donors in an Asian-associated ancestry cluster had fewer N-insertions in productive TCRs, according to a later genetic analysis. Most CMV-associated TCR beta chains appeared to be HLA-restricted in a later analysis, and the HLA associations seemed to be driven largely by CMV exposure. In a later analysis, some 18,000 TCR beta sequences were associated with specific HLA alleles at a false discovery rate of 0.05. Sequencing depth was assumed to be roughly uniform across donors in the presence/absence analyses, though that assumption may not hold. In an earlier analysis of over 550 of the donors, most TCR beta V segments were observed in productive rearrangements about 90% or about 30% of the time, broadly matching IMGT annotations. In a later genetic analysis, a missense DCLRE1C variant was associated with V-gene and J-gene trimming of TCR beta chains, and the association was replicated in an independent cohort. Correlated functional status among segregating V segments might reflect linkage disequilibrium, but an unknown experimental factor could not be ruled out. A further reported finding was that TCR beta sequences accurately predicted the HLA-A and HLA-B alleles for most subjects in the first cohort. A cluster of highly shared sequence variants was judged likely to represent a technical artifact of the sequencing pipeline. HLA typing was unavailable for some donors at each locus, so association tests used only the typed subset. Compared with equally common non-associated chains, HLA-associated TCR beta chains in a later analysis were more clonally expanded and had lower generation probabilities. The cohort was sequenced for TCR beta chains only, and without alpha or paired-chain data the features that could be detected were limited. The earlier analysis of 587 of the donors excluded over 15 rarely observed V segments, including chromosome 9 orphons, because counts were too low. A few of the identified cytomegalovirus-associated TCR beta chains were confirmed in vitro to be specific for cytomegalovirus antigens. The classifier was reported to diagnose cytomegalovirus status with high specificity and sensitivity in both the original cohort and the validation cohort. Some IMGT-functional V segments, including TRBV6-2 and TRBV6-3, could not be distinguished by the 87-base-pair reads and were therefore excluded. According to a later analysis, TCR association rates differed among HLA loci, with DRB1 alleles showing the most associated TCRs and HLA-C alleles showing the fewest. Strong co-occurrence of HLA alleles, especially DR and DQ, made assigning TCR associations to individual alleles difficult.

Concerning this clone itself: Its cognate antigen has yet to be identified. Qualities for individual bases were not recorded, and no much larger clone is one base off.

The library was built by means of the immunoSEQ multiplex PCR assay. For the multiplex PCR, a mixture combining 60 forward primers for TCR Vbeta segments and 13 reverse primers for TCR Jbeta segments was used. The CDR3 region of rearranged TCR beta genes was amplified from genomic DNA with a multiplex PCR assay. On the Illumina HiSeq System, the amplified TCR beta libraries were sequenced as 87-base-pair reads. As for the original processing: A later analysis counted about 76 million unique TCR beta chains across the 666 repertoires, and roughly 9.9 million of these chains were shared by at least two donors. To remove PCR and sequencing errors, raw reads were error-corrected and collapsed into unique sequences using a nearest-neighbor algorithm that merged closely related sequences. Alignment of CDR3 sequences to IMGT reference sequences was used to assign V, D and J gene segments. For a sequence to be retained, at least a six-nucleotide match to both a V gene segment and a J gene segment was required. Rearrangements were classified as productive when the CDR3 lacked stop codons and remained in frame with V and J, and all other rearrangements were classified as non-productive. CDR3 was defined according to IMGT convention as the region running from the second conserved V-encoded cysteine to the conserved J-encoded phenylalanine. The earlier analysis of about 590 of the donors excluded sequences that lacked an unambiguous match to a single V gene segment. An earlier analysis of over 450 of the donors classified V segments as functional when productive rearrangements were above 56.7% and as segregating when the standard deviation between donors was above 5%. A statistical classification framework was built to diagnose cytomegalovirus status from the catalog of TCR beta chain sequences. In a later analysis, V and J genes were assigned by comparing TCR nucleotide sequences against IMGT/GENE-DB human TR gene sequences. A later analysis assigned CDR3 sequences and most-parsimonious VDJ recombination scenarios with the TCRdist pipeline. In a later analysis, every TCR beta chain was defined by the combination of its CDR3 amino acid sequence and its V-gene family, and reads without a unique V-gene family were dropped. As a way to deal with suspected cross-contamination and a sequencing artifact, a later analysis dropped roughly 600 nucleotide sequences that were highly shared and had low generation probability. A later analysis calculated a clonal expansion index for each public chain from normalized within-repertoire ranks of inferred template counts. In a later analysis, generation probabilities were computed with a VDJ recombination model fitted to out-of-frame rearrangements, and the resulting probabilities were checked against IGoR. Hypergeometric tests were used in a later analysis to score TCR-TCR, TCR-HLA and TCR-CMV co-occurrence, with a repertoire-size bias correction applied to the TCR pairs. To estimate false discovery rates, a later analysis permuted the HLA or CMV assignments 20 times. In a later analysis, co-occurring TCRs were grouped using DBSCAN, and TCRdist sequence similarity was added for clustering within HLA-allele-positive subsets. Repertoires with fewer than 30,000 or more than 120,000 public chains were left out of co-occurrence clustering, as were four to six repertoires with anomalous nucleotide sharing. Imported from immuneACCESS, the table was reduced by TCRdb to in-frame sequences with V and J called. These copies leave out some clones; in studies compared against another copy, an unresolved V gene accounts for under half, and the cause of the remainder is not known. D and trimming were read from the DNA, whereas the V and J calls and clone size are those reported in that table. This sample comprises approximately 180,000 clones, approximately 80% of them detected only once. The biggest ten clones account for about 2% of the sample.

In total, about 650 healthy bone marrow donors made up the cohort. Cohort members were all nominally healthy when sampled, although unrecorded immune exposures were likely present. The donor was CMV seronegative and belonged to the group of several hundred seronegative cohort members. Every donor gave a peripheral blood sample, and the peripheral blood mononuclear cells from that sample were used for TCR beta sequencing. The Qiagen DNeasy Blood Extraction Kit was used to extract genomic DNA from the blood cell samples. From the cysteine through the phenylalanine, the CDR3 covers 13 amino acids. Only the CDR3 region is kept as DNA, spanning 39 bases read in frame from base 1. Per the germline V gene (reference sequence), LNHDA is the CDR1 and SQIVND is the CDR2. V trim: 9 bases; J trim: 6 bases; unmatched bases: 9.

This TCR derives from a woman in her thirties in good health and CMV-seronegative. The rearranged chain carries TRBV19 and TRBJ2-7; TRBD1 agrees with 9 junctional bases. The sample comprised PBMCs. The sequenced DNA: TGTGCCAGCTCGGGACAGGGTATCGGCGAGCAGTACTTC. It translates to CASSGQGIGEQYF.